This T cell receptor beta chain was observed in a study of long-term antiretroviral therapy in people with HIV. General study results and limits: Pre-ART clonal expansion yielded clones that dominated the repertoire at all time points. Transplant donor controls retained higher diversity, though diversity increased after ART.

Per germline, CDR1 SGHRS and CDR2 YFSETQ. The ends lost 4 bases at V and 0 bases at J; junction bases unmatched: 2. The CDR3 has 15 residues. As to this clone: Its target is unknown.

Per individual, the PBMC samples numbered at least one pre-ART and at least two post-ART. Researchers ran immunoSEQ v3.0 at survey level. TCRdb's table, derived via immunoSEQ multiplex PCR, lists solely in-frame clones and lacks some. The top ten hold approximately 8% of the sample, which has more than 25,000 clones, 80% to 90% seen once. V is TRBV5-1 and J is TRBJ2-5; 11 nucleotides match TRBD2. Sample: unsorted PBMCs, taken 3.2 years before starting antiretroviral therapy. This receptor was obtained from a man aged 50 to 59 with HIV. DNA for the CDR3: TGCGCCAGCAGCAGACTAGCGGGATACCAAGAGACCCAGTACTTC. It encodes CASSRLAGYQETQYF.